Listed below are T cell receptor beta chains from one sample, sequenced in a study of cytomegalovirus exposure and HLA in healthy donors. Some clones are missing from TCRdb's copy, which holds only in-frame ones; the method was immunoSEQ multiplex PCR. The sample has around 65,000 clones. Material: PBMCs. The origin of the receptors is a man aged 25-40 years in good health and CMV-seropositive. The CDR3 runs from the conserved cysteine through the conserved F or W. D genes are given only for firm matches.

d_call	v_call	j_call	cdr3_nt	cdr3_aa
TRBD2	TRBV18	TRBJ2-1	TGTGCCAGCGCACGGAAACTAGCGGGGATTTACAATGAGCAGTTCTTC	CASARKLAGIYNEQFF
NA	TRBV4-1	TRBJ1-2	TGCGCCAGCAGCGCCTCCAGGAGCTACACCTTC	CASSASRSYTF
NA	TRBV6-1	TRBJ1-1	TGTGCCAGCAGGGTTGGACAGAACACTGAAGCTTTCTTT	CASRVGQNTEAFF
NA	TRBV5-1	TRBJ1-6	TGCGCCAGCAGCTTGATGTCGGGGAAGACCTATAATTCACCCCTCCACTTT	CASSLMSGKTYNSPLHF
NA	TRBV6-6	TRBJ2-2	TGTGCCAGCAGACCCAGTGCGGATACCGGGGAGCTGTTTTTT	CASRPSADTGELFF
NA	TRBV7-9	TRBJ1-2	TGTGCCAGCAGCTTAGGAGTTACAGATGGGGGCTACACCTTC	CASSLGVTDGGYTF
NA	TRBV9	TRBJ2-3	TGTGCCAGCAGCGTAATCGACAGGTCAGATACGCAGTATTTT	CASSVIDRSDTQYF
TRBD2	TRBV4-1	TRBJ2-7	TGCGCCAGCAGCCAAGGTAGCGGGATCCCCTACGAGCAGTACTTC	CASSQGSGIPYEQYF
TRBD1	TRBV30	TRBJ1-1	TGTGCCTGGAGGCTAACAGGGGGCACTGAAGCTTTCTTT	CAWRLTGGTEAFF
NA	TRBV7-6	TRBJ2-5	TGTGCCAGCAGCCCTCGTCCCGAGACCCAGTACTTC	CASSPRPETQYF
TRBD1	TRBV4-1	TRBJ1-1	TGCGCCAGCAGCCGAAAAGGACAGGGCGGCACTGAAGCTTTCTTT	CASSRKGQGGTEAFF
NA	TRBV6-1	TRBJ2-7	TGTGCCAGCAGTGAAATCGAGTTTAGCTCCTACGAGCAGTACTTC	CASSEIEFSSYEQYF
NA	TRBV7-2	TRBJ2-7	TGTGCCAGCAGCTTAGATCGGGCAGAGGGCGAGCAGTACTTC	CASSLDRAEGEQYF
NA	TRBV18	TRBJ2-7	TGTGCCAGCTCACCGGGACTTACCTACGAGCAGTACTTC	CASSPGLTYEQYF
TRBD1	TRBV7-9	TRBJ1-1	TGTGCCAGCAGCTTAGGGACAGGGAACACTGAAGCTTTCTTT	CASSLGTGNTEAFF
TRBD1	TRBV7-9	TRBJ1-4	TGTGCCAGCACCGTACAGGGGGCTCACGAAAAACTGTTTTTT	CASTVQGAHEKLFF
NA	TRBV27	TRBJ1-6	TGTGCCAGCAGTTCCACCCGCGGCTCCTATAATTCACCCCTCCACTTT	CASSSTRGSYNSPLHF
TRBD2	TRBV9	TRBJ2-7	TGTGCCAGCAGCCTAGGGACTAGCTCCTACGAGCAGTACTTC	CASSLGTSSYEQYF
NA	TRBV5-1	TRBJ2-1	TGCGCCAGCAGCTTGGACGGCGGGGGCAACAATGAGCAGTTCTTC	CASSLDGGGNNEQFF
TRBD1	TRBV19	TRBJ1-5	TGTGCCAGTAGTACCGAAGACAGGGATCATCAGCCCCAGCATTTT	CASSTEDRDHQPQHF
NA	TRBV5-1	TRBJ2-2	TGCGCCAGCAGCTTGCAGGGGACCGGGGAGCTGTTTTTT	CASSLQGTGELFF
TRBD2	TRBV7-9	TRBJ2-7	TGTGCCAGCAGCTTGGGCGGGGGGGACAGCGAGCAGTACTTC	CASSLGGGDSEQYF
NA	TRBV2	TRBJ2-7	TGTGCCAGCAGTGCCGGACAGGAGGGATACGAGCAGTACTTC	CASSAGQEGYEQYF
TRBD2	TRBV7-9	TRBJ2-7	TGTGCCAGCAGCCGGACTAGCGGGAGTCGCGCCTACGAGCAGTACTTC	CASSRTSGSRAYEQYF
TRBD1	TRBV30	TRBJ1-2	TGTGCCTGGAGTGTACAGGGGAATGGCTACACCTTC	CAWSVQGNGYTF
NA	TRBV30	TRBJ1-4	TGTGCCTGGAGTCGCAGGGTGGGGGAAAAACTGTTTTTT	CAWSRRVGEKLFF
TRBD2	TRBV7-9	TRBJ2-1	TGTGCCAGCAGCCACAGCGGGGGGAACAATGAGCAGTTCTTC	CASSHSGGNNEQFF
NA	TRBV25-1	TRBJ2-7	TGTGCCAGCAGTGAATTAGGGGGGGGACCCTACGAGCAGTACTTC	CASSELGGGPYEQYF
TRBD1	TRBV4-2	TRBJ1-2	TGTGCCAGCAGCCAAGTCCCGGGACAGGGGTTGAATGGCTACACCTTC	CASSQVPGQGLNGYTF
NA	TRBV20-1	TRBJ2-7	TGCAGTGCCGTCGACAGCTACGAGCAGTACTTC	CSAVDSYEQYF
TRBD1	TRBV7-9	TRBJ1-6	TGTGCCAGCAGCATCCGGGACAGTGATAATTCACCCCTCCACTTT	CASSIRDSDNSPLHF
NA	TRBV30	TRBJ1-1	TGTGCCTGGAGTGTAGGAATCACCCCGGGTGAAGCTTTCTTT	CAWSVGITPGEAFF
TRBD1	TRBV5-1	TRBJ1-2	TGCGCCAGCAGCTTGGAGTCAGGGGGGTCCTATGGCTACACCTTC	CASSLESGGSYGYTF
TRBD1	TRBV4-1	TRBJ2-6	TGCGCCAGCAGCCAAGTTGGGACGTCAGGGGGCTCTGGGGCCAACGTCCTGACTTTC	CASSQVGTSGGSGANVLTF
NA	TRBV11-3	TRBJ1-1	TGTGCCAGCAGCTTAGTATATCGGACTGAAGCTTTCTTT	CASSLVYRTEAFF
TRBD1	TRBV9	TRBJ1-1	TGTGCCAGCAGCGCGGGACAGGTGAACACTGAAGCTTTCTTT	CASSAGQVNTEAFF
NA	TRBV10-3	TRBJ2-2	TGTGCCATCAGGACGACAGGAAACACCGGGGAGCTGTTTTTT	CAIRTTGNTGELFF
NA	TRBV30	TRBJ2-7	TGTGCCTGGAGTAGGAGCTACGAGCAGTACTTC	CAWSRSYEQYF
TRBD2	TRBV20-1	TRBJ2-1	TGCAGTGCTGCGGGGGGCGATGAGCAGTTCTTC	CSAAGGDEQFF
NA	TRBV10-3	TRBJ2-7	TGTGCCATCAGTGAAGGAGCGGAAAGCTCCTACGAGCAGTACTTC	CAISEGAESSYEQYF
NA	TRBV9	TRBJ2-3	TGTGCCAGCAGCGTAGGACTAGTAAGCACAGATAAGCAGTATTTT	CASSVGLVSTDKQYF
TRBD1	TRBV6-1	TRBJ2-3	TGTGCCAGCAATCTAGGACAGGTCACAGATACGCAGTATTTT	CASNLGQVTDTQYF
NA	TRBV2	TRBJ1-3	TGTGCCAGCAGTGAGTCCTGGGGGCCTGGAAACACCATATATTTT	CASSESWGPGNTIYF
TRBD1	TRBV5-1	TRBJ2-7	TGCGCCAGCAGCCTAGATACGGACAGGGTTACCTACGAGCAGTACTTC	CASSLDTDRVTYEQYF
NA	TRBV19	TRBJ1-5	TGTGCCAGTAGCACGGGGGGTGGCAATCAGCCCCAGCATTTT	CASSTGGGNQPQHF
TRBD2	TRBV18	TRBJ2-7	TGTGCCAGCTCACCACATCCGTCTAGCGGGGGTTACGAGCAGTACTTC	CASSPHPSSGGYEQYF
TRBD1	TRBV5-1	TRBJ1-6	TGCGCCAGCAGCCCGGGACAGGCTCGGTCACCCCTACACTTT	CASSPGQARSPLHF
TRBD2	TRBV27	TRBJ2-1	TGTGCCAGCAGTTTACGTGGGAGGGTGGGCAATGAGCAGTTCTTC	CASSLRGRVGNEQFF
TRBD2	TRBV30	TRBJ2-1	TGTGCCTGGGGACTAGACGGATTATACAATGAGCAGTTCTTC	CAWGLDGLYNEQFF
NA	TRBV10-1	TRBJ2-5	TGCGCCAGCAGTGGAAGCCTAGACGGGACCCAGTACTTC	CASSGSLDGTQYF
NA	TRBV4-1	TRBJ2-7	TGCGCCAGCAGCCAAGATGCGGGCGGCTCCTACGAGCAGTACTTC	CASSQDAGGSYEQYF
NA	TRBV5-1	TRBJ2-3	TGCGCCACTCAGGACGTCGGAGGGGTCACAGATACGCAGTATTTT	CATQDVGGVTDTQYF
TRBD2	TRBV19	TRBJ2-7	TGTGCCAGTAGTATAGGAAGCGGGAGGGCTTACGAGCAGTACTTC	CASSIGSGRAYEQYF
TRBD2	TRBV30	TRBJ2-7	TGTGCCTGGTCTACGGGGGGCTACGAGCAGTACTTC	CAWSTGGYEQYF
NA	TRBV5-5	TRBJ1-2	TGTGCCAGCAGTCCTGACGGGGCGCGGGGCTATGGCTACACCTTC	CASSPDGARGYGYTF
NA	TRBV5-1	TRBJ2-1	TGCGCCAGCAGCTTGAGGCCGGAGAGCTCCTACAATGAGCAGTTCTTC	CASSLRPESSYNEQFF
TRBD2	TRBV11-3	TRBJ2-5	TGTGCCAGCAGCTTAGACGAGAGACTAGCGGGAGCTAGGGAGACCCAGTACTTC	CASSLDERLAGARETQYF
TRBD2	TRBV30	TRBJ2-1	TGTGCCTGGAGTGCCCCGGGACTAAACTATGGGGAACAGTTCTTC	CAWSAPGLNYGEQFF
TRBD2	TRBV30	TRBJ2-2	TGTGCCTGGAGCCTAGCGGGAGGGCCGACCGGGGAGCTGTTTTTT	CAWSLAGGPTGELFF
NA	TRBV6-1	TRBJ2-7	TGTGCCAGCACCCAAACTCCGGGAACGGGGTACGAGCAGTACTTC	CASTQTPGTGYEQYF